This paragraph covers one T cell receptor beta chain sequence. The CDR3 has 14 residues. Trimming pared 1 base from V and 3 bases from J, leaving 9 bases between. Germline-derived CDR1 and CDR2 are LGHNA and YSLEER. This specimen belongs to a study of blood T cell repertoires in COVID-19. Background on the study: Donors in the United States, Italy and Spain gave samples during acute or convalescent COVID-19. The cDNA or gDNA used as material had been derived from T cells, B-cell-depleted T cells, or PBMCs.

Original handling: Amplified reference gene primers provided the basis for estimating nucleated cell counts. Some clones are missing from TCRdb's copy, which holds only in-frame ones; the method was immunoSEQ multiplex PCR. V and J calls and clone size are as listed in that table; D and trimming were resolved from the DNA. The sample has tens of thousands of clones; around 80% are singletons. The specimen was peripheral blood. This rearrangement joins TRBV4-3 to TRBJ1-1; D unresolved. The sequence came from a man aged 65 to 79 with acute or convalescent COVID-19. CDR3 region: CASSQVAGHTEAFF. The DNA of the CDR3 is TGCGCCAGCAGCCAAGTCGCGGGCCACACTGAAGCTTTCTTT.